Each of the 30 T cell receptor beta chains below was sequenced from the same sample in a study of T cells in localized non-small cell lung cancer (dated by TCRdb to the early 2020s). Library construction relied on the immunoSEQ multiplex PCR assay. Not all clones reach the TCRdb copy of this immuneACCESS table, which keeps in-frame sequences only. Checked studies attribute under half of the gap to unresolved V genes and leave the rest unexplained. The sample table records roughly 50,000 clones; roughly four fifths of these occur just once. About 20% of the sample is held by the ten biggest clonotypes. The material was peripheral blood, obtained before any cancer treatment. The receptors derive from a female donor older than 55 with stage II squamous cell lung carcinoma.

The chain employs TRBV6-6 and TRBJ2-1, with 7 bases that match TRBD2. The length of the CDR3 is 13 residues. V lost 10 bases, J lost 12 bases, and 15 bases stayed unmatched. Looked up from germline, CDR1 is MNHNY and CDR2 is SVGAGI (reference sequence). In nucleotides, the CDR3 is TGTGCCACCGGGGGGATAGCGGGCAACTGGCAGTTCTTC. Its protein is CATGGIAGNWQFF.

The rearrangement uses TRBV5-1 and TRBJ2-3; possibly TRBD1 for D (6 bases). The CDR3 consists of 15 residues. V lost 4 bases and J lost 4, with 16 bases in between. Germline V CDR1 and CDR2: SGHRS, YFSETQ. CDR3 DNA: TGCGCCAGCAGCCCCATACAGGGATCGGCAGATACGCAGTATTTT. It yields the protein CASSPIQGSADTQYF.

This chain connects TRBV7-2 to TRBJ2-1, with D tentatively TRBD2 (5 bases). Trimming shortened V by 3 bases and J by 4 bases, and 16 bases separated the two germline ends. Germline V gene lookup returns CDR1 SGHTA and CDR2 FQGNSA. The CDR3 is made up of 16 amino acids. The CDR3: CASSLTPGLTYNEQFF. The CDR3 DNA reads TGTGCCAGCAGCTTGACCCCCGGACTCACTTACAATGAGCAGTTCTTC.

This clone was seen more than once but under ten times. CDR3 in amino acids: CSVGSGLNTEAFF. CDR3 coding DNA: TGCAGCGTTGGATCCGGGCTGAACACTGAAGCTTTCTTT. The V gene is TRBV29-1, the J gene TRBJ1-1; D remains unclear. Germline-derived CDR1 and CDR2 are SQVTM and ANQGSEA. This CDR3 comprises 13 residues. Trimming took 4 bases from V and 0 from J, leaving 9 bases between them. The whole variable domain, remainder taken from reference TRBV29-1 and TRBJ1-1, is SAVISQKPSRDICQRGTSLTIQCQVDSQVTMMFWYRQQPGQSLTLIATANQGSEATYESGFVIDKFPISRPNLTFSTLTVSNMSPEDSSIYLCSVGSGLNTEAFFGQGTRLTVV.

The CDR3 spells CAWSRNSQRANTIYF. The CDR3 region has the DNA TGTGCCTGGAGTCGGAATTCCCAAAGGGCAAACACCATATATTTT. The chain combines TRBV30 with TRBJ1-3, with D unresolved. Germline CDR1 GTSNPN, CDR2 SVGIG (reference sequence). The CDR3 has 15 amino acids. The V end lost 2 bases, the J end lost 6 bases, and 17 bases lay between the germline ends.

The rearrangement joins TRBV19 to TRBJ1-4; TRBD1 matches at 7 bases. The germline V gene encodes CDR1 LNHDA and CDR2 SQIVND (reference sequence). Losses at the gene ends were 4 bases for V and 5 bases for J; bases not matched to a gene: 4. This CDR3 is 14 amino acids long. CDR3 region: CASSTGQNNEKLFF. The CDR3 DNA reads TGTGCCAGTAGTACGGGACAGAACAATGAAAAACTGTTTTTT.

The genes are TRBV7-8 and TRBJ2-7; 9 nucleotides agree with TRBD1. The CDR3 has 16 amino acids. From germline, CDR1 is SGHVS and CDR2 FQNEAQ. With V trimmed by 2 bases and J by 6 bases, 11 bases remained unmatched. The CDR3 spells CASSLSVGTGTSEQYF. The DNA for the CDR3 is TGTGCCAGCAGCTTAAGCGTCGGGACAGGGACCTCCGAGCAGTACTTC.

This chain joins TRBV7-7 and TRBJ2-5; D gene unclear. The germline V and J ends were trimmed by 4 bases and 4 bases, with 13 bases remaining between them. CDR1 and CDR2 from the germline V gene are SSHAT and FNYEAQ (reference sequence). CDR3 length: 14 amino acids. The CDR3 region has the DNA TGTGCCAGCAGCTCAACCGGACCCGGAGAGACCCAGTACTTC. Its translation is CASSSTGPGETQYF.

The V gene is TRBV18, the J gene TRBJ2-7; perhaps TRBD1 as D (6 bases). The CDR3 is 13 amino acids. Trimming removed 4 bases from V and 4 bases from J, with 11 bases in between. Germline CDR1 reads KGHSH; CDR2 reads LQKENI. CDR3 bases: TGTGCCAGCTCACGGGCCCAGGGGTACGAGCAGTACTTC. It is translated as CASSRAQGYEQYF.

J is TRBJ2-5 and V is TRBV7-9; 14 nucleotides line up with TRBD2. The germline gives CDR1 SEHNR, CDR2 FQNEAQ (reference sequence). This CDR3 comprises 18 residues. V lost 2 bases to trimming and J lost 4 bases; unmatched junction nucleotides: 9. CDR3 nucleotide sequence: TGTGCCAGCAGCTTATCCAGACTAGCGGGGGGGCCTGGAGAGACCCAGTACTTC. Translated: CASSLSRLAGGPGETQYF.

The chain joins TRBV6-5 to TRBJ2-7, with 8 bases lining up with TRBD1. The CDR3 consists of 15 residues. The V gene end was trimmed by 7 bases and the J gene end by 4 bases; junction bases not matched to a gene: 12. From germline, CDR1 is MNHEY and CDR2 SVGAGI. The CDR3 spells CASTPPGGQGYEQYF. The CDR3 DNA sequence: TGTGCCAGCACTCCGCCCGGTGGACAGGGATACGAGCAGTACTTC.

The J gene is TRBJ2-7, the V gene TRBV9; TRBD2 matches 7 bases. This CDR3 contains 13 residues. V gave up 3 bases and J gave up 6 bases; unmatched junction bases: 6. Germline V gene sequence: CDR1 SGDLS, CDR2 YYNGEE. CDR3 amino acids: CASSALPGGEQYF. CDR3 bases: TGTGCCAGCAGCGCCTTGCCGGGGGGCGAGCAGTACTTC.

The V and J genes are TRBV5-4 and TRBJ2-7; D assignment may be TRBD1 or TRBD2 (5 bases each). V was clipped by 5 bases and J by 5 bases, with 14 bases between them. The CDR3 runs to 13 residues. The V gene's germline CDR1 is SGHNT and CDR2 YYREEE (reference sequence). CDR3 nucleotide sequence: TGTGCCAGCAGGCTGGGGACGAACCACGAGCAGTACTTC. Translated, it gives CASRLGTNHEQYF.

V gene TRBV30 combines with J gene TRBJ2-7; a possible D gene is TRBD2 (5 bases). V lost 1 base to trimming and J lost 5 bases, with 18 bases between them. CDR1 is GTSNPN and CDR2 is SVGIG in the germline V gene (reference sequence). This CDR3 spans 15 amino acids. For the CDR3, the DNA is TGTGCCTGGAGTGCAACCTACGGGGTTCGGAACGAGCAGTACTTC. Amino acids: CAWSATYGVRNEQYF. Full variable domain (rest looked up from reference TRBV30 and TRBJ2-7): SQTIHQWPATLVQPVGSPLSLECTVEGTSNPNLYWYRQAAGRGLQLLFYSVGIGQISSEVPQNLSASRPQDRQFILSSKKLLLSDSGFYLCAWSATYGVRNEQYFGPGTRLTVT.

There are a few counts of this clone. In the same sample, other DNA sequences code for this CDR3. The rearrangement uses TRBV5-4 and TRBJ1-4, with D uncertain. Trimming removed 4 bases at V and 2 bases at J, with 15 bases between. Germline loops: CDR1 SGHNT, CDR2 YYREEE (reference sequence). The CDR3 is made up of 16 amino acids. CDR3 sequence (DNA): TGTGCCAGCAGCCCGGATCCGGGAAGGACTAATGAAAAACTGTTTTTT. This gives the protein CASSPDPGRTNEKLFF.

This sequence joins TRBV13 and TRBJ1-3; D gene ambiguous. V lost 0 bases to trimming and J lost 0 bases, with 9 bases between them. The CDR3 loop spans 16 amino acids. Looked up from germline, CDR1 is PRHDT and CDR2 is FYEKMQ (reference sequence). CDR3 nucleotide sequence: TGTGCCAGCAGCTTAGGGGTGACAACCTCTGGAAACACCATATATTTT. Protein: CASSLGVTTSGNTIYF.

This clone was found once. In DNA form, the CDR3 reads TGTGCCAGCAGCCTCGGACAGATCTCTGGAAACACCATATATTTT. Amino acid sequence: CASSLGQISGNTIYF. This chain links TRBV5-5 with TRBJ1-3; the D gene is possibly TRBD1 (6 bases). Germline V gives CDR1 SGHKS, CDR2 YYEKEE (reference sequence). The CDR3 is 15 residues long. Trimming removed 4 bases from V and 0 bases from J, with 11 bases in between. The variable domain in full, completed from reference TRBV5-5 and TRBJ1-3, reads DAGVTQSPTHLIKTRGQQVTLRCSPISGHKSVSWYQQVLGQGPQFIFQYYEKEERGRGNFPDRFSARQFPNYSSELNVNALLLGDSALYLCASSLGQISGNTIYFGEGSWLTVV.

The chain uses TRBV16 and TRBJ1-1, with D unclear. The CDR3 consists of 12 residues. From germline, CDR1 is KGHSY and CDR2 FQNENV. Trimming pared 4 bases from V and 5 bases from J, leaving 8 bases between. The CDR3 sequence: CASSPLRTEAFF. CDR3 DNA: TGTGCCAGCAGCCCTCTCAGGACTGAAGCTTTCTTT.

J is TRBJ2-3 and V is TRBV11-2; 10 bases line up with TRBD2. CDR3 length: 16 residues. Germline V gene lookup returns CDR1 SGHAT and CDR2 FQNNGV. With V trimmed by 0 bases and J by 5 bases, 5 bases remained unmatched. In DNA form, the CDR3 reads TGTGCCAGCAGCTTAGATTCGTGGACTAGCGGAGATACGCAGTATTTT. It is translated as CASSLDSWTSGDTQYF.

The CDR3 DNA reads as TGCGCCAGCAGCTTCCGGGGGCCCAACGAGCAGTACTTC. It translates to CASSFRGPNEQYF. This rearrangement joins TRBV5-1 to TRBJ2-7, with D perhaps being TRBD1 or TRBD2 (6 bases each). This CDR3 is 13 amino acids long. Germline loops: CDR1 SGHRS, CDR2 YFSETQ. V was shortened by 2 bases and J by 5 bases, with 11 bases between the two germline ends.

The V gene is TRBV5-1, the J gene TRBJ1-1, with TRBD1 matching 7 bases. The CDR3 consists of 14 residues. Trimming removed 4 bases from V and 4 bases from J; junction bases left unmatched: 7. CDR1 SGHRS and CDR2 YFSETQ come from the germline V gene. The CDR3 here is CASSLGQGGTEAFF. The CDR3 coding sequence is TGCGCCAGCAGCCTCGGGCAGGGGGGCACTGAAGCTTTCTTT.

V and J are TRBV28 and TRBJ1-2; tentative D call: TRBD1 (6 bases). Trimming took 5 bases from V and 2 from J, leaving 12 bases between them. CDR3 length: 14 residues. The germline CDR1 and CDR2 sequences are MDHEN and SYDVKM. The CDR3 coding sequence is TGTGCCAGCAGTGCTGGGGGCAGCAACTATGGCTACACCTTC. This translates into CASSAGGSNYGYTF.

This chain uses TRBV5-1 with TRBJ1-1; 7 bases align to TRBD1. Germline CDR1 and CDR2: SGHRS and YFSETQ. This CDR3 comprises 15 residues. Losses at the gene ends were 4 bases for V and 3 bases for J; bases not matched to a gene: 9. Written as DNA, the CDR3 is TGCGCCAGCAGCCTCACATCCAGGGGGGACACTGAAGCTTTCTTT. Translation: CASSLTSRGDTEAFF.

The J gene is TRBJ2-2, the V gene TRBV7-9, with a weak D call TRBD1 (6 bases). Germline V gene data show CDR1 as SEHNR and CDR2 as FQNEAQ (reference sequence). The CDR3 runs 15 residues. Trimming left V 2 bases short and J 6 bases short, with 13 bases between. The CDR3 coding sequence is TGTGCCAGCAGCTTATCCCTGGGGGCGTCCGGGGAGCTGTTTTTT. This encodes CASSLSLGASGELFF.

The chain couples TRBV19 to TRBJ1-2, with unresolved D. CDR1 is LNHDA and CDR2 is SQIVND in the germline V gene (reference sequence). The CDR3 is 14 residues long. V was pared by 1 base and J by 1 base, with 7 bases between. CDR3 amino acids: CASSIARINYGYTF. DNA of the CDR3: TGTGCCAGTAGTATAGCCAGGATTAACTATGGCTACACCTTC.

J is TRBJ1-4 and V is TRBV12-5; D might be TRBD1 (5 bases). Germline V gives CDR1 LGHNT, CDR2 FRNRAP. The V gene lost 0 bases and the J gene lost 4 bases, with 12 bases spanning the gap. This CDR3 is 16 amino acids long. This CDR3 is CASGLVRPDSNEKLFF. CDR3 sequence (DNA): TGTGCTAGTGGTTTGGTACGGCCCGACAGTAATGAAAAACTGTTTTTT.

This chain joins TRBV14 and TRBJ1-2; possible D gene TRBD1, 6 bases. CDR1 and CDR2 from the germline V gene are SGHDN and FVKESK. The CDR3 contains 16 residues. Trimming took off 1 base at V and 7 bases at J, with 19 bases between the two ends. CDR3 residues: CASSQVGGLKIVGYTF. The DNA of the CDR3 is TGTGCCAGCAGCCAAGTAGGGGGACTCAAGATCGTTGGCTACACCTTC.

This clone has just a few counts. Other DNA sequences within the sample encode an identical CDR3. The chain couples TRBV12-5 to TRBJ1-5, with TRBD1 matching over 7 bases. With V trimmed by 1 base and J by 2 bases, 2 bases remained unmatched. This CDR3 has 15 residues. CDR1 LGHNT and CDR2 FRNRAP come from the germline V gene. Here the CDR3 DNA reads TGTGCTAGTGGTTTGGCCGACAGGGGCAATCAGCCCCAGCATTTT. This sequence encodes CASGLADRGNQPQHF.

This clone is a singleton in its sample. This chain connects TRBV19 to TRBJ1-2; 8 nucleotides agree with TRBD1. Trimming took 6 bases from V and 4 from J; bases not matched to a gene: 4. Germline values: CDR1 LNHDA, CDR2 SQIVND (reference sequence). The CDR3 has 13 amino acids. CDR3 region: CASSQGAGYGYTF. In nucleotides, the CDR3 is TGTGCCAGTAGCCAGGGGGCGGGCTATGGCTACACCTTC.

CDR3 loop: CASSETLVPIYEQYF. The DNA for the CDR3 is TGTGCCAGCAGTGAAACGCTGGTCCCTATATACGAGCAGTACTTC. The J gene is TRBJ2-7, the V gene TRBV6-1; D uncertain. Trimming took off 2 bases at V and 4 bases at J, with 15 bases between the two ends. CDR3 length equals 15 residues. Looked up from germline, CDR1 is MNHNS and CDR2 is SASEGT.